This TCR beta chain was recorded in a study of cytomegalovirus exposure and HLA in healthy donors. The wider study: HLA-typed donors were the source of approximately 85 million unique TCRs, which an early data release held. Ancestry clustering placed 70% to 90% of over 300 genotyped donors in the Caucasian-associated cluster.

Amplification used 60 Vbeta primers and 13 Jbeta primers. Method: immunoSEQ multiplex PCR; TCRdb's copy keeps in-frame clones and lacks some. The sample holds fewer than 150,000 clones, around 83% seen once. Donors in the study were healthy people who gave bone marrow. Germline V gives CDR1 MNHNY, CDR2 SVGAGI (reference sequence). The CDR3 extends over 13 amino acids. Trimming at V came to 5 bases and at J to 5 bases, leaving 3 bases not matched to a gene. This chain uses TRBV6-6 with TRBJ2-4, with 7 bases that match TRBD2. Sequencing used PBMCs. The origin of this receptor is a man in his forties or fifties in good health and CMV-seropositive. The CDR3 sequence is CASSPLAENIQYF. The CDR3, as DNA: TGTGCCAGCAGTCCCCTAGCGGAAAACATTCAGTACTTC.